This TCR beta chain was recovered during a study of T-cell reconstitution after alpha-beta-depleted transplantation in children. This CDR3 is 15 amino acids long. Looked up from germline, CDR1 is SNHLY and CDR2 is FYNNEI. This clonotype has only one observation. The junction departs from the called germline gene at one end, perhaps through a read error. Unique molecular identifiers were incorporated when the TCRbeta library was constructed. TCRdb re-called the PCR reads through MiXCR, storing one row per CDR3 protein. The profile shows 500,000 or so distinct CDR3 sequences, about 33% of them singletons.

The specimen was PBMCs from the stem cell graft donor, collected from the stem cell graft. This rearrangement joins TRBV2 to TRBJ1-1; 7 positions agree with TRBD1. The receptor was isolated from a human donor who donated a stem cell graft to a child with aplastic anemia. CDR3 DNA: TGTGCCATCAGTGAAGCAGGGGGTTACGGCACTGAAGCTTTCTTT. It is translated as CAISEAGGYGTEAFF.